Sequencing of this T cell receptor beta chain was carried out in a study of long-term antiretroviral therapy in people with HIV. Every participant gave one or more pre-ART and two or more post-ART PBMC samples. V dropped 3 bases and J dropped 1; count of bases not matched to a gene: 1. This CDR3 is built from 15 residues. Per germline, CDR1 MRHNA and CDR2 SNTAGT. Version v3.0 of the immunoSEQ assay was performed at survey level. Sequencing was performed with immunoSEQ multiplex PCR; in TCRdb, only in-frame clones are kept and a portion is missing. The repertoire holds about 16,000 clones, with 90% to 95% as singletons. Study results and caveats: ART adherence, viral resistance and therapy changes were not recorded. ART preceded a rise in diversity that nonetheless stayed lower than in transplant donor controls. HIV repertoire CDR3 lengths ranged less widely than those of controls.

A word on this clone: Antigen: not known.

Source: unsorted PBMCs, taken approximately 11 years after starting antiretroviral therapy. This rearrangement joins TRBV6-4 to TRBJ2-2; 8 nucleotides agree with TRBD1. The TCR originated in a man younger than 45 with HIV. The CDR3 is CASSETGENTGELFF. The DNA of the CDR3 is TGTGCCAGCAGTGAGACAGGGGAGAACACCGGGGAGCTGTTTTTT.